The sequence of this T cell receptor (beta chain) was determined in a study of beta chain features in type 1 diabetes. Worth noting for this clone: Antigen specificity is unknown.

Study-wide findings and caveats: Whether TCRB rearrangement is influenced by HLA type was left unresolved in this analysis. Among type 1 diabetes patients, VDJ junctions had fewer insertions and more deletions. PCR could preferentially amplify shorter templates, alike in patients and controls. Sampled from patients, naive, central memory and Treg TCRB repertoires appeared more similar than those sampled from healthy donors.

Losses at the gene ends were 5 bases for V and 5 bases for J; bases not matched to a gene: 3. The CDR3 runs 13 residues. Germline CDR1 and CDR2: SGHTA and FQGTGA. What was sequenced were expressed TCRB transcripts, since all of the isolated RNA had been reverse transcribed. Sequenced by immunoSEQ multiplex PCR; TCRdb stores in-frame clones only, minus some. The table has about 320,000 clones, around 15% seen once. Sequencing was carried out using central memory CD4+ T cells from blood. This rearrangement joins TRBV7-3 to TRBJ2-1; 7 bases map to TRBD2. The sequence came from a man under 40 in good health. The CDR3 DNA reads as TGTGCCAGCAGCAAACGGGAGGACAATGAGCAGTTCTTC. Protein: CASSKREDNEQFF.